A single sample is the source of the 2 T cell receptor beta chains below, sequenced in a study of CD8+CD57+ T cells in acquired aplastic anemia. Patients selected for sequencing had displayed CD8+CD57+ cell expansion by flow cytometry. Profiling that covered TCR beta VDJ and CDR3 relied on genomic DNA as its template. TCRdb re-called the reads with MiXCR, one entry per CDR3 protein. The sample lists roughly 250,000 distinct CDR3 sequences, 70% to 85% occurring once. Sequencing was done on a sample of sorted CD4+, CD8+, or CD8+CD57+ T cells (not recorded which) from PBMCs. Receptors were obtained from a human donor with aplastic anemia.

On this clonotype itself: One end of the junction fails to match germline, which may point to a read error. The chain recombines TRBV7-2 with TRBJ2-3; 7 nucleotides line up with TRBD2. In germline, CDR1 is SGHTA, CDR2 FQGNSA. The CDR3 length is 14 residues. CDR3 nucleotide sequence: TGCGCCAGCAGCGGGGCGTCGACCTACGAGCAGTACTTCTTT. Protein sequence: CASSGASTYEQYFF. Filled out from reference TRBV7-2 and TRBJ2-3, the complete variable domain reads GAGVSQSPSNKVTEKGKDVELRCDPISGHTALYWYRQSLGQGLEFLIYFQGNSAPDKSGLPSDRFSAERTGGSVSTLTIQRTQQEDSAVYLCASSGASTYEQYFFGPGTRLTVL.

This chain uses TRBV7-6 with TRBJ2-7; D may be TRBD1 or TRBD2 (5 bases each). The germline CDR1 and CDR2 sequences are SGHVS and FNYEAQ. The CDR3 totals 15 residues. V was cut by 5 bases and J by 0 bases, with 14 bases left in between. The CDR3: CASSPAGTSSYEQYF. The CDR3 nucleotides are TGTGCCAGCAGCCCCGCCGGGACCTCCTCCTACGAGCAGTACTTC. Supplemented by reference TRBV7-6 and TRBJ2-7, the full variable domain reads GAGVSQSPRYKVTKRGQDVALRCDPISGHVSLYWYRQALGQGPEFLTYFNYEAQQDKSGLPNDRFSAERPEGSISTLTIQRTEQRDSAMYRCASSPAGTSSYEQYFGPGTRLTVT.